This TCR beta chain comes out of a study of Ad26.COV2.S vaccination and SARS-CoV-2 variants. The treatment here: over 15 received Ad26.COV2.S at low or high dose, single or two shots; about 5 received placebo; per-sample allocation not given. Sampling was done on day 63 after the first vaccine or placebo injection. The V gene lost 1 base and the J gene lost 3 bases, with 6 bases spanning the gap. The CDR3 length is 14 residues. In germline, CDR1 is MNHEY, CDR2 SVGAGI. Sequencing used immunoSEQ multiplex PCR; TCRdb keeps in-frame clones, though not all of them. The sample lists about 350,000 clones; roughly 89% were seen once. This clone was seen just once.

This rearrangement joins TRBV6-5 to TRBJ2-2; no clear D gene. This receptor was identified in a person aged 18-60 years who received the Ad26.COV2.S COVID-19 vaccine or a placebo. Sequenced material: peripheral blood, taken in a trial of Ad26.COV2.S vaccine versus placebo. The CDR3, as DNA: TGTGCCAGCAGTTACTTTGTCGACACCGGGGAGCTGTTTTTT. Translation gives CASSYFVDTGELFF.